The 25 T cell receptor beta chains below all came from one sample that was sequenced in a study of low-dose radiotherapy and immunotherapy resistance in tumors. The time point is: before trial treatment. Primers targeting TRAV and TRBV primed first-strand cDNA, covering alpha and beta chains. Amplification, which lasted around 22 PCR cycles, used a constant-region primer and V-primer adapter to amplify TCRs. From the reads, TCRdb called clonotypes with MiXCR, one entry per CDR3 protein. The sample has under 70,000 distinct CDR3 sequences, about 25% seen once. This sample comprised PBMCs, obtained before treatment. The receptor set was obtained from a male donor with prostate cancer.

With regard to this clonotype: A far larger clone is one nucleotide away, so this likely arose from a read error. This chain joins TRBV24-1 and TRBJ1-5; D might be TRBD1 (6 bases). This CDR3 spans 14 amino acids. Germline V CDR1 and CDR2: KGHDR, SFDVKD. The CDR3 spells CPSSPGHSNQPQHF. DNA for the CDR3: TGTCCCAGCAGTCCGGGACATTCTAATCAGCCCCAGCATTTT.

This rearrangement joins TRBV10-3 to TRBJ2-3; D not resolved. Germline V gene sequence: CDR1 ENHRY, CDR2 SYGVKD. This CDR3 region has 14 residues. Trimming removed 0 bases from V and 6 bases from J, with 10 bases in between. CDR3 protein: CAISESKIWDTQYF. DNA for the CDR3: TGTGCCATCAGTGAGTCGAAGATTTGGGATACGCAGTATTTT.

Many counts were recorded for this clonotype. As the CDR3 is not closed by the conserved phenylalanine or tryptophan, this likely results from a read error. The DNA is omitted, as the CDR3 cannot be located on it reliably, and the CDR3 follows TCRdb's listing. This chain uses TRBV12-3 or TRBV12-4 with TRBJ2-3; TRBD2 is the table's D call and was not checked against the DNA. Counting both end residues, the CDR3 totals 12 amino acids. The CDR3 loop is CASSFGGRSPTA.

Ten or more counts support this clonotype. CDR3 sequence reads: CASSESTPGGNTQYF. DNA of the CDR3: TGCGCCAGCAGTGAGTCGACTCCGGGAGGCAATACGCAGTATTTT. The chain joins TRBV10-1 to TRBJ2-3; 7 bases are a match to TRBD2. The CDR3 has 15 amino acids. The V gene's germline CDR1 is WNHNN and CDR2 SYGVQD (reference sequence). Germline trimming cut 0 bases from V and 7 bases from J; bases unmatched to any gene: 7.

This clonotype was observed at least ten times. This chain joins TRBV19 and TRBJ1-5; D uncertain. Germline lookup yields CDR1 LNHDA and CDR2 SQIVND (reference sequence). V lost 10 bases and J lost 0, with 10 bases in between. The CDR3 is 13 amino acids. The CDR3 DNA sequence: TGTGCCACCGGGGAGAATAGCAATCAGCCCCAGCATTTT. Its translation is CATGENSNQPQHF.

This chain uses TRBV20-1 with TRBJ2-2, with D perhaps being TRBD1 or TRBD2 (5 bases each). Per germline, CDR1 DFQATT and CDR2 SNEGSKA (reference sequence). CDR3 length: 15 amino acids. V dropped 0 bases and J dropped 1 base, with 9 bases sitting between them. The CDR3 DNA sequence: TGCAGTGCTAGAGAGTTGGGGGAGAACACCGGGGAGCTGTTTTTT. It encodes CSARELGENTGELFF.

This clonotype was counted at least ten times. J is TRBJ1-3 and V is TRBV11-2; D is ambiguous. The length of the CDR3 is 13 residues. Trimming stripped 4 bases from V and 3 bases from J, with 7 bases between. Germline CDR1 reads SGHAT; CDR2 reads FQNNGV. The CDR3 DNA is TGTGCCAGCAGCTGGCAGCTTGGAAACACCATATATTTT. This translates into CASSWQLGNTIYF.

This clonotype showed up many times. The V and J genes are TRBV10-1 and TRBJ2-1; D gene ambiguous. Germline-derived CDR1 and CDR2 are WNHNN and SYGVQD (reference sequence). The CDR3 runs to 11 residues. V lost 3 bases, J lost 16 bases, and 13 bases lay in between. The CDR3 here is CASSEGSIRFF. CDR3 DNA sequence: TGCGCCAGCAGTGAAGGTTCAATCAGATTCTTC.

This clonotype has a count of ten or more. The gene calls are TRBV27 and TRBJ2-1; TRBD2 might be the D (6 bases). CDR1 is MNHEY and CDR2 is SMNVEV in the germline V gene (reference sequence). The CDR3 totals 16 residues. V dropped 6 bases and J dropped 5 bases, with 20 bases sitting between them. The DNA for the CDR3 is TGTGCCAGCAGCCCTCCTTGGGCGGGAACTAACAATGAGCAGTTCTTC. Translating gives CASSPPWAGTNNEQFF.

There are many counts of this clonotype. This rearrangement joins TRBV27 to TRBJ2-3; 8 nucleotides agree with TRBD1. The CDR3 loop spans 16 amino acids. V was clipped by 5 bases and J by 4 bases; unmatched bases: 11. CDR1 MNHEY and CDR2 SMNVEV come from the germline V gene (reference sequence). CDR3 nucleotide sequence: TGTGCCAGCAGTCCAGGACAGGGACTTCGCCCAGATACGCAGTATTTT. Encoded protein: CASSPGQGLRPDTQYF.

In this sample, this clonotype turned up a few times. This chain links TRBV13 with TRBJ1-2; D is unclear. This CDR3 contains 12 residues. Germline values: CDR1 PRHDT, CDR2 FYEKMQ (reference sequence). Trimming pared 5 bases from V and 1 base from J, leaving 5 bases between. This CDR3 is CASSDDNYGYTF. In DNA form, the CDR3 reads TGTGCCAGCAGCGACGATAACTATGGCTACACCTTC.

This clonotype appeared many times. This rearrangement joins TRBV6-2 or TRBV6-3 to TRBJ2-2, with 12 bases fitting TRBD2. V lost 5 bases and J lost 7; bases outside the gene matches: 14. Germline V gene sequence: CDR1 MNHEY, CDR2 SVGEGT. The CDR3 is made up of 18 amino acids. In nucleotides, the CDR3 is TGTGCCAGCAGTCCTCTCGACTCTAGCGGGAGGGCCAACGGGGAGCTGTTTTTT. This gives the protein CASSPLDSSGRANGELFF.

This clonotype showed up many times. The chain employs TRBV6-4 and TRBJ2-7; D is possibly TRBD1 or TRBD2 (6 bases each). Germline V lookup: CDR1 MRHNA, CDR2 SNTAGT. V was trimmed by 3 bases and J by 7 bases, leaving 16 bases between them. CDR3 length: 14 amino acids. CDR3 coding DNA: TGTGCCAGCAGTGAGACCGGGCTAGGGGGGGAGCAGTACTTC. This codes for CASSETGLGGEQYF.

This clonotype was seen ten or more times. The chain couples TRBV5-8 to TRBJ2-2; possibly TRBD1 for D (6 bases). This CDR3 has 15 amino acids. Trimming left V 1 base short and J 4 bases short, with 11 bases between. Germline V gene lookup returns CDR1 SGHTS and CDR2 YDEGEE. CDR3 DNA: TGTGCCAGCAGCTTGATAGGGGGTCGCACCGGGGAGCTGTTTTTT. This codes for CASSLIGGRTGELFF. Filled out from reference TRBV5-8 and TRBJ2-2, the complete variable domain reads EAGVTQSPTHLIKTRGQQATLRCSPISGHTSVYWYQQALGLGLQFLLWYDEGEERNRGNFPPRFSGRQFPNYSSELNVNALELEDSALYLCASSLIGGRTGELFFGEGSRLTVL.

The table lists this clonotype with many counts. This chain joins TRBV9 and TRBJ1-2, with D tentatively TRBD1 (5 bases). CDR1 is SGDLS, CDR2 YYNGEE, per germline. This CDR3 is 15 amino acids long. V shed 1 base and J shed 4 bases, with 14 bases lying between them. The CDR3 bases are TGTGCCAGCAGCGTACCCGAGGGACGGGGCTATGGCTACACCTTC. Its protein product is CASSVPEGRGYGYTF.

The table lists this clonotype with many counts. V is TRBV25-1 and J is TRBJ1-2, with no clear D. The germline V and J ends were trimmed by 8 bases and 3 bases, with 10 bases remaining between them. The CDR3 has 12 amino acids. The V gene's germline CDR1 is MGHDK and CDR2 SYGVNS. The DNA for the CDR3 is TGTGCCAGCCGTGGCGGTGACTATGGCTACACCTTC. It encodes CASRGGDYGYTF.

This clonotype was seen many times. The gene calls are TRBV6-6 and TRBJ2-3, with a possible D match to TRBD1 (7 bases). Trimming removed 7 bases at V and 7 bases at J, with 21 bases between. CDR3 length: 15 residues. Germline-derived CDR1 and CDR2 are MNHNY and SVGAGI (reference sequence). CDR3 sequence: CASTLDGGGRNTQYF. DNA of the CDR3: TGTGCCAGCACCCTAGACGGAGGGGGCCGGAATACGCAGTATTTT.

The V and J genes are TRBV28 and TRBJ2-1, with D hard to call. The V and J ends lost 2 bases and 4 bases respectively, with 12 bases between them. The CDR3 covers 15 residues. Germline values: CDR1 MDHEN, CDR2 SYDVKM. The CDR3 spells CASSLPRRQYNEQFF. DNA for the CDR3: TGTGCCAGCAGTTTACCTAGAAGGCAGTACAATGAGCAGTTCTTC. The variable domain in full, completed from reference TRBV28 and TRBJ2-1, reads DVKVTQSSRYLVKRTGEKVFLECVQDMDHENMFWYRQDPGLGLRLIYFSYDVKMKEKGDIPEGYSVSREKKERFSLILESASTNQTSMYLCASSLPRRQYNEQFFGPGTRLTVL.

This clonotype was seen repeatedly, ten times or more. The DNA is left out, because the CDR3 cannot be placed on it with certainty; the CDR3 is given as TCRdb lists it. The chain has TRBV30 and TRBJ2-7; the table's D gene call, TRBD1, was not cross checked with the DNA. Per the germline V gene, CDR1 is GTSNPN and CDR2 is SVGIG (reference sequence). The CDR3 comprises 15 residues, both ends counted. The CDR3 spells CAWSFGPGALGEQYF.

This clonotype was detected ten times or more. V is TRBV3-1 and J is TRBJ2-7; D remains unclear. Germline V gene lookup returns CDR1 LGHDT and CDR2 YNNKEL (reference sequence). This CDR3 is built from 13 residues. The ends were cut back, 0 bases at V and 8 bases at J, with 11 bases in the middle. This CDR3 is CASSQDNSLQQYF. In nucleotides, the CDR3 is TGTGCCAGCAGCCAAGATAATAGCCTACAGCAGTACTTC.

The V and J genes are TRBV5-5 and TRBJ2-5; D gene ambiguous. The CDR3 loop spans 14 amino acids. V lost 0 bases and J lost 2, with 8 bases in between. Germline V lookup: CDR1 SGHKS, CDR2 YYEKEE (reference sequence). For the CDR3, the DNA is TGTGCCAGCAGCTTGGGTTTTTTACAAGAGACCCAGTACTTC. Its protein is CASSLGFLQETQYF.

This clonotype has only one observation. V and J are TRBV13 and TRBJ1-1; a weak D match, TRBD1 (5 bases). CDR3 size: 14 residues. Trimming stripped 0 bases from V and 4 bases from J, with 9 bases between. CDR1 is PRHDT, CDR2 FYEKMQ, per germline (reference sequence). The CDR3 protein is CASSLGGDGTEAFF. In DNA form, the CDR3 reads TGTGCCAGCAGCTTAGGTGGGGACGGCACTGAAGCTTTCTTT.

This clonotype was recorded many times. The chain couples TRBV5-4 to TRBJ2-5; 11 bases match TRBD2. The CDR3 contains 16 residues. V lost 3 bases to trimming and J lost 0 bases; unmatched junction nucleotides: 4. CDR1 SGHNT and CDR2 YYREEE come from the germline V gene (reference sequence). The CDR3 here is CASSSTGLADQETQYF. In nucleotides, the CDR3 is TGTGCCAGCAGCTCCACGGGACTAGCGGACCAAGAGACCCAGTACTTC.

This clonotype was counted many times. This chain uses TRBV28 with TRBJ2-3, with D perhaps TRBD2 (6 bases). The CDR3 runs to 18 residues. CDR1 and CDR2 (germline): MDHEN, SYDVKM. The V end was cut by 4 bases, the J end by 2 bases, with 22 bases between. The CDR3 here is CASSSTSGWERATDTQYF. DNA of the CDR3: TGTGCCAGCAGTTCCACCAGCGGGTGGGAACGGGCCACAGATACGCAGTATTTT.

This clonotype was found many times. This chain links TRBV5-1 with TRBJ1-3, with D possibly matching TRBD1 (6 bases). Trimming removed 2 bases from V and 0 bases from J, with 12 bases in between. This CDR3 comprises 16 residues. Per germline, CDR1 SGHRS and CDR2 YFSETQ. The CDR3 here is CASSLKDRSSGNTIYF. The CDR3 DNA reads as TGCGCCAGCAGCTTAAAAGACAGGAGCTCTGGAAACACCATATATTTT.